Listed below are T cell receptor beta chains from one sample, sequenced in a study of beta chain features in type 1 diabetes. Only in-frame clones appear in the TCRdb table, and some are missing; sequencing was by immunoSEQ multiplex PCR. In the table there are around 280,000 clones, approximately 16% of which are singletons. What was sequenced was naive CD4+ T cells from blood. These receptors were obtained from a man younger than 30 with type 1 diabetes. CDR3s include the opening cysteine and the closing phenylalanine or tryptophan. The order of the fields is clone size, V gene, J gene, D gene, CDR3 protein, CDR3 DNA. A D gene is named only where the DNA matches it firmly. The listing skips clone size in some rows; elsewhere it reads once, few, many or a size class.

.	TRBV27	TRBJ1-2	.	CASRKQGFGYTF	TGTGCCAGCAGAAAACAGGGATTTGGCTACACCTTC
.	TRBV28	TRBJ2-7	TRBD1	CASSPSGTAPYEQYF	TGTGCCAGCAGTCCATCCGGGACAGCACCCTACGAGCAGTACTTC
.	TRBV5-1	TRBJ2-1	TRBD2	CASSHGRAGGNNEQFF	TGCGCCAGCAGCCACGGGCGAGCGGGAGGTAACAATGAGCAGTTCTTC
few	TRBV10-2	TRBJ2-7	TRBD2	CASRAGVAYEQYF	TGCGCCAGCAGAGCGGGAGTCGCCTACGAGCAGTACTTC
.	TRBV10-3	TRBJ2-1	.	CATQARQLDNEQFF	TGTGCCACCCAAGCTAGGCAGCTGGACAATGAGCAGTTCTTC
.	TRBV11-2	TRBJ2-7	TRBD2	CASSSPYLAGDYEQYF	TGTGCCAGCAGCTCACCTTACTTAGCGGGAGACTACGAGCAGTACTTC
.	TRBV18	TRBJ1-1	.	CASSPKYQGGTEAFF	TGTGCCAGCTCACCTAAATATCAGGGAGGCACTGAAGCTTTCTTT
few	TRBV10-3	TRBJ1-4	.	CAISESKDLVREKLFF	TGTGCCATCAGTGAGTCCAAAGATCTAGTCCGGGAAAAACTGTTTTTT
.	TRBV9	TRBJ1-3	.	CASSAGTNLIKSIYF	TGTGCCAGCAGCGCAGGGACTAACCTTATAAAGAGCATATATTTT
.	TRBV18	TRBJ2-7	.	CASSPPARAPYEQYF	TGTGCCAGCTCACCACCAGCGAGGGCGCCCTACGAGCAGTACTTC
.	TRBV29-1	TRBJ2-7	.	CSVGSVGRSYEQYF	TGCAGCGTTGGGTCGGTTGGTAGATCCTACGAGCAGTACTTC
.	TRBV6-5	TRBJ2-4	TRBD1	CASSSAQGNIQYF	TGTGCCAGCAGTTCCGCACAGGGGAACATTCAGTACTTC
few	TRBV18	TRBJ2-7	.	CASSPRLDEQYF	TGTGCCAGCTCACCCCGACTCGACGAGCAGTACTTC
.	TRBV11-2	TRBJ2-3	.	CASSSWSADTQYF	TGTGCCAGCAGCTCCTGGAGCGCAGATACGCAGTATTTT
.	TRBV5-4	TRBJ2-3	.	CASSLEGSDTQYF	TGTGCCAGCAGCTTGGAGGGGTCAGATACGCAGTATTTT
few	TRBV7-2	TRBJ2-3	TRBD2	CASNLRSSGSADTQYF	TGTGCCAGCAACCTTAGGTCTAGCGGGAGTGCAGATACGCAGTATTTT
few	TRBV30	TRBJ1-1	TRBD1	CAWSQGAAEAFF	TGTGCCTGGTCCCAGGGGGCCGCTGAAGCTTTCTTT
few	TRBV11-2	TRBJ2-5	.	CASSLMGAPGETQYF	TGTGCCAGCAGCTTAATGGGGGCGCCCGGGGAGACCCAGTACTTC
.	TRBV28	TRBJ2-7	.	CASSPRTATGEQYF	TGTGCCAGCAGCCCACGGACAGCCACGGGCGAGCAGTACTTC
few	TRBV30	TRBJ2-1	TRBD2	CAWEHGLAGWGEQFF	TGTGCCTGGGAACATGGACTAGCGGGGTGGGGTGAGCAGTTCTTC
few	TRBV9	TRBJ2-5	TRBD1	CASSVGTGRQETQYF	TGTGCCAGCAGCGTCGGGACAGGGCGACAAGAGACCCAGTACTTC
few	TRBV7-6	TRBJ2-1	TRBD2	CASSYGTTLSNEQFF	TGTGCCAGCAGCTACGGGACTACCCTTTCCAATGAGCAGTTCTTC
.	TRBV2	TRBJ2-1	TRBD1	CASRMGRTGGENEQFF	TGTGCCAGCAGAATGGGAAGGACAGGGGGTGAAAATGAGCAGTTCTTC
.	TRBV4-1	TRBJ2-3	TRBD1	CASSLGQDSTDTQYF	TGCGCCAGCAGCCTAGGACAGGATAGCACAGATACGCAGTATTTT
few	TRBV5-1	TRBJ2-5	TRBD1	CASSFGRDSGTQYF	TGCGCCAGCAGCTTCGGTAGGGACAGCGGGACCCAGTACTTC
.	TRBV7-9	TRBJ1-4	.	CASSATGAHEKLFF	TGTGCCAGCAGCGCGACAGGAGCCCATGAAAAACTGTTTTTT
.	TRBV5-1	TRBJ2-5	.	CASSLTVQETQYF	TGCGCCAGCAGCTTGACAGTCCAAGAGACCCAGTACTTC
few	TRBV2	TRBJ2-5	TRBD1	CASSAAGGQETQYF	TGTGCCAGCAGTGCGGCAGGGGGCCAAGAGACCCAGTACTTC
few	TRBV5-1	TRBJ2-2	TRBD1	CASSSRSRGPNTGELFF	TGCGCCAGCAGCTCCCGTTCGAGGGGGCCGAACACCGGGGAGCTGTTTTTT
.	TRBV29-1	TRBJ2-7	TRBD1	CSVQGAISYEQYF	TGCAGCGTACAGGGGGCGATCTCCTACGAGCAGTACTTC
.	TRBV11-2	TRBJ1-6	.	CASSLVRQGRNSPLHF	TGTGCCAGCAGCTTAGTGAGGCAGGGAAGAAATTCACCCCTCCACTTT
few	TRBV2	TRBJ1-2	TRBD1	CASTTGGGGYTF	TGTGCCAGCACCACAGGGGGTGGTGGCTACACCTTC
few	TRBV4-3	TRBJ2-1	.	CASSQDRFLEQFF	TGCGCCAGCAGCCAAGACAGGTTTCTGGAGCAGTTCTTC
.	TRBV4-3	TRBJ1-2	.	CASSQEGGYNYGYTF	TGCGCCAGCAGCCAAGAGGGGGGATACAACTATGGCTACACCTTC
few	TRBV30	TRBJ2-3	TRBD2	CAWSLTSGMVQYF	TGTGCCTGGAGTTTGACTAGCGGGATGGTGCAGTATTTT
.	TRBV19	TRBJ2-1	.	CASSPKLKGFRSYNEQFF	TGTGCCAGTAGTCCGAAACTTAAGGGGTTCCGCTCCTACAATGAGCAGTTCTTC
few	TRBV7-9	TRBJ1-2	.	CASSPQGSLLAGYTF	TGTGCCAGCAGCCCCCAGGGCTCTCTTTTGGCTGGCTACACCTTC
few	TRBV10-3	TRBJ2-2	.	CVIRPGVAGELFF	TGTGTCATCAGACCAGGGGTCGCCGGGGAGCTGTTTTTT
.	TRBV27	TRBJ2-1	TRBD2	CASSPRWYSGSPAEQFF	TGTGCCAGCAGTCCCCGTTGGTATAGCGGGAGTCCCGCTGAGCAGTTCTTC
few	TRBV4-2	TRBJ2-3	TRBD2	CASSQTSSGGPDTQYF	TGTGCCAGCAGCCAAACGTCTAGCGGGGGACCAGATACGCAGTATTTT
.	TRBV30	TRBJ2-7	.	CAWSVYSKYEQYF	TGTGCCTGGAGTGTCTACAGCAAGTACGAGCAGTACTTC
.	TRBV25-1	TRBJ2-2	.	CTSSEWAGPNTGELFF	TGTACCAGCAGTGAATGGGCGGGACCGAACACCGGGGAGCTGTTTTTT
.	TRBV29-1	TRBJ2-7	.	CSVAPLSPSGEQYF	TGCAGCGTTGCCCCCTTAAGCCCTTCGGGCGAGCAGTACTTC
.	TRBV27	TRBJ1-1	.	CASSFWSSSGKAFF	TGTGCCAGCAGTTTCTGGTCCTCCTCAGGGAAAGCTTTCTTT
.	TRBV5-6	TRBJ1-2	.	CASSGPGTNGYTF	TGTGCCAGCTCTGGGCCAGGAACGAATGGCTACACCTTC
.	TRBV6-5	TRBJ1-1	.	CASSYSAGRGTEAFF	TGTGCCAGCAGTTACTCGGCCGGGAGAGGTACTGAAGCTTTCTTT
few	TRBV11-2	TRBJ2-6	.	CASSPRLTSSGANVLTF	TGTGCCAGCAGCCCCCGACTGACTAGCTCTGGGGCCAACGTCCTGACTTTC
few	TRBV5-1	TRBJ2-1	TRBD1	CASRTTGSSYNEQFF	TGCGCCAGCAGAACGACAGGGAGCTCCTACAATGAGCAGTTCTTC
.	TRBV4-3	TRBJ2-2	TRBD2	CASSQDLGGNGELFF	TGCGCCAGCAGCCAAGATCTCGGGGGGAACGGGGAGCTGTTTTTT
few	TRBV6-5	TRBJ2-1	TRBD2	CASSRTSGGDNEQFF	TGTGCCAGCAGCCGCACTAGCGGGGGGGACAATGAGCAGTTCTTC
.	TRBV7-2	TRBJ2-7	.	CASSFFSSSYEQYF	TGTGCCAGCAGCTTTTTTAGTAGCAGCTACGAGCAGTACTTC
few	TRBV7-2	TRBJ2-2	.	CASSTRLEPTTGELFF	TGTGCCAGCAGCACCCGACTAGAGCCAACCACCGGGGAGCTGTTTTTT
.	TRBV5-1	TRBJ2-1	TRBD2	CASSLKRGQSSYNEQFF	TGCGCCAGCAGCTTGAAGCGGGGCCAGAGCTCCTACAATGAGCAGTTCTTC
.	TRBV7-2	TRBJ2-2	TRBD1	CASTRQGVGGELFF	TGTGCCAGCACTCGACAGGGGGTCGGCGGGGAGCTGTTTTTT
.	TRBV29-1	TRBJ1-1	.	CSVTWGMNTEAFF	TGCAGCGTCACATGGGGCATGAACACTGAAGCTTTCTTT